The 28 T cell receptor beta chains below come from one sample, sequenced in a study of blood T cell repertoires in COVID-19. Profiling relied on immunoSEQ multiplex PCR, and the TCRdb table lists in-frame clones only, not all of them. This sample has under 200,000 clones, with approximately 79% found just once. Sequenced input: PBMCs or T cells enriched from blood (not recorded which). The receptors were gathered from a woman in her 70s in a cohort exposed to, infected with or recovered from COVID-19 (not recorded which).

V is TRBV4-3 and J is TRBJ1-1, with D perhaps matching TRBD1 (6 bases). CDR3 length: 14 residues. Germline CDR1 LGHNA, CDR2 YSLEER. V was pared by 3 bases and J by 5 bases, with 13 bases between. The CDR3 DNA sequence: TGCGCCAGCAGCCAGGAGACAGGATCGACTGAAGCTTTCTTT. This gives the protein CASSQETGSTEAFF.

The chain is built from TRBV11-1 and TRBJ2-7; D gene uncertain. The CDR3 contains 11 residues. CDR1 is SGHAT, CDR2 FQDESV, per germline (reference sequence). Trimming took off 5 bases at V and 3 bases at J, with 5 bases between the two ends. The CDR3 region is CASSNSYEQYF. The CDR3 coding sequence is TGTGCCAGCAGCAACAGCTACGAGCAGTACTTC.

The chain recombines TRBV6-2 or TRBV6-3 with TRBJ2-1, with D possibly TRBD2 on 6 matching bases. From germline, CDR1 is MNHEY and CDR2 SVGEGT. Trimming took 6 bases from V and 9 from J, leaving 9 bases between them. The CDR3 has 11 amino acids. The CDR3, as DNA: TGTGCCAGCAGCCACGGGGGTGAGCAGTTCTTC. It yields the protein CASSHGGEQFF.

There are a few counts of this clone. The chain is built from TRBV7-9 and TRBJ2-2; 9 positions agree with TRBD2. V gave up 7 bases and J gave up 4 bases; unmatched junction bases: 7. Germline V gene sequence: CDR1 SEHNR, CDR2 FQNEAQ (reference sequence). The CDR3 is made up of 15 amino acids. The CDR3 DNA is TGTGCCAGCATTGTAGCGGGAGTCCTCACCGGGGAGCTGTTTTTT. This codes for CASIVAGVLTGELFF.

The chain employs TRBV15 and TRBJ1-1; D is ambiguous. Trimming stripped 0 bases from V and 6 bases from J, with 8 bases between. The germline gives CDR1 LNHNV, CDR2 YYDKDF (reference sequence). The CDR3 is 13 residues long. CDR3 region: CATSRDGGAEAFF. The CDR3 DNA sequence: TGTGCCACCAGCAGAGATGGAGGCGCTGAAGCTTTCTTT.

The chain is built from TRBV5-1 and TRBJ1-1; D ambiguous. Looked up from germline, CDR1 is SGHRS and CDR2 is YFSETQ. This CDR3 has 14 residues. V was cut by 0 bases and J by 5 bases, with 11 bases left in between. The CDR3 DNA follows: TGCGCCAGCAGCTTGGTAGCGGCGGGGACTGAAGCTTTCTTT. Translation gives CASSLVAAGTEAFF.

The rearrangement links TRBV6-5 to TRBJ1-2; 7 nucleotides agree with TRBD1. Trimming took 2 bases from V and 3 from J; bases not matched to a gene: 6. Germline-derived CDR1 and CDR2 are MNHEY and SVGAGI. The CDR3 length is 15 residues. The CDR3 DNA reads TGTGCCAGCAGTTACAAGACAGGGCTTGACTATGGCTACACCTTC. Residues: CASSYKTGLDYGYTF.

The genes are TRBV3-1 (or the pseudogene TRBV3-2) and TRBJ2-2; 9 nucleotides line up with TRBD1. The CDR3 runs 15 residues. In germline, CDR1 is LGHDT, CDR2 YNNKEL (reference sequence). V gave up 5 bases and J gave up 5 bases; unmatched junction bases: 6. In DNA form, the CDR3 reads TGTGCCAGCAGCTCGGACAGGGGAAGGACCGGGGAGCTGTTTTTT. It specifies CASSSDRGRTGELFF.

J is TRBJ2-3 and V is TRBV27; D perhaps matches TRBD1 (5 bases). Germline V gives CDR1 MNHEY, CDR2 SMNVEV (reference sequence). The CDR3 sequence is 15 residues long. The V gene lost 2 bases and the J gene lost 0 bases, with 9 bases spanning the gap. The CDR3 DNA reads TGTGCCAGCAGTTTACGAGGACAAAGCACAGATACGCAGTATTTT. Translating gives CASSLRGQSTDTQYF.

The chain employs TRBV4-2 and TRBJ1-3; D is ambiguous. This CDR3 region has 15 residues. Trimming cost V 1 base and J 4 bases, with 11 bases left between them. In germline, CDR1 is LGHNA, CDR2 YNFKEQ. In nucleotides, the CDR3 is TGTGCCAGCAGCCAAGTCAAGGCAGGCGGAAACACCATATATTTT. Translation: CASSQVKAGGNTIYF.

This clone was counted many times. This chain connects TRBV28 to TRBJ1-1; D gene ambiguous. Deletions cut 7 bases from V and 1 base from J, with 13 bases between. Germline-derived CDR1 and CDR2 are MDHEN and SYDVKM. The CDR3 extends over 14 amino acids. CDR3 sequence (DNA): TGTGCCAGCACCTCTTGGGAGGGGAACACTGAAGCTTTCTTT. It codes for CASTSWEGNTEAFF. Together with reference TRBV28 and TRBJ1-1, the CDR3 gives the full variable domain: DVKVTQSSRYLVKRTGEKVFLECVQDMDHENMFWYRQDPGLGLRLIYFSYDVKMKEKGDIPEGYSVSREKKERFSLILESASTNQTSMYLCASTSWEGNTEAFFGQGTRLTVV.

The gene calls are TRBV3-1 (or the pseudogene TRBV3-2) and TRBJ1-1; 7 bases match TRBD1. V shed 1 base, J shed 6 bases, and the junction held 8 bases outside the gene matches. The CDR3 spans 15 residues. Germline V CDR1 and CDR2: LGHDT, YNNKEL (reference sequence). In DNA form, the CDR3 reads TGTGCCAGCAGCCAAGTTCCCCACAGGGGATCTGAAGCTTTCTTT. Its protein is CASSQVPHRGSEAFF.

The chain carries TRBV11-2 and TRBJ2-1; 12 bases agree with TRBD2. The germline CDR1 and CDR2 sequences are SGHAT and FQNNGV. V was clipped by 2 bases and J by 9 bases; unmatched bases: 2. The CDR3 contains 14 residues. The CDR3 nucleotides are TGTGCCAGCAGCTTAATACTAGCGGGAGGTGAGCAGTTCTTC. Residues: CASSLILAGGEQFF.

The chain combines TRBV18 with TRBJ1-5, with a weak D call TRBD1 (5 bases). Looked up from germline, CDR1 is KGHSH and CDR2 is LQKENI. This CDR3 comprises 16 residues. V shed 3 bases and J shed 2 bases, with 14 bases lying between them. The CDR3 spells CASSPWGGSGNQPQHF. The CDR3 nucleotides are TGTGCCAGCTCACCTTGGGGGGGTAGTGGCAATCAGCCCCAGCATTTT.

This clone was recorded a few times. The chain recombines TRBV5-4 with TRBJ1-2, with D maybe TRBD1 (6 bases). With 0 bases removed from V and 5 bases from J, the gap between germline ends came to 14 bases. The V gene's germline CDR1 is SGHNT and CDR2 YYREEE (reference sequence). The CDR3 has 15 amino acids. The CDR3 DNA is TGTGCCAGCAGCTTGGTGTCAGGGGTGGATTATGGCTACACCTTC. It yields the protein CASSLVSGVDYGYTF.

V is TRBV6-5 and J is TRBJ2-5; 9 positions agree with TRBD1. With 2 bases clipped from V and 4 bases from J, the junction kept 8 bases outside the gene matches. The CDR3 runs to 16 residues. Looked up from germline, CDR1 is MNHEY and CDR2 is SVGAGI. CDR3 in amino acids: CASSYRRQGGRETQYF. CDR3 DNA sequence: TGTGCCAGCAGTTACCGGCGACAGGGGGGAAGAGAGACCCAGTACTTC.

The rearrangement uses TRBV5-1 and TRBJ2-1; 10 bases are a match to TRBD2. V gave up 7 bases and J gave up 6 bases; unmatched junction bases: 4. CDR1 and CDR2 (germline): SGHRS, YFSETQ. The CDR3 consists of 13 residues. CDR3 DNA: TGCGCCAGCGCTAGCGGGAGCTTCAATGAGCAGTTCTTC. The encoded protein is CASASGSFNEQFF.

The chain links TRBV7-2 to TRBJ2-3, with 13 nucleotides matching TRBD2. Trimming at V came to 4 bases and at J to 5 bases, leaving 6 bases not matched to a gene. The CDR3 is 16 residues long. Germline V CDR1 and CDR2: SGHTA, FQGNSA. CDR3 nucleotides: TGTGCCAGCAGCTCCGGGACTAGCGGGATGGGAGATACGCAGTATTTT. Its translation: CASSSGTSGMGDTQYF. The full variable domain, with the rest looked up from reference TRBV7-2 and TRBJ2-3, is GAGVSQSPSNKVTEKGKDVELRCDPISGHTALYWYRQSLGQGLEFLIYFQGNSAPDKSGLPSDRFSAERTGGSVSTLTIQRTQQEDSAVYLCASSSGTSGMGDTQYFGPGTRLTVL.

The chain links TRBV28 to TRBJ2-5; D perhaps matches TRBD2 (5 bases). CDR1 and CDR2 from the germline V gene are MDHEN and SYDVKM. V lost 5 bases and J 5 bases, leaving 18 bases between the germline ends. The CDR3 loop spans 15 amino acids. CDR3 amino acids: CASSPALEVWETQYF. DNA of the CDR3: TGTGCCAGCAGTCCCGCACTGGAGGTGTGGGAGACCCAGTACTTC.

The rearrangement links TRBV6-5 to TRBJ1-2, with 10 bases aligning to TRBD1. Germline assignment: CDR1 MNHEY and CDR2 SVGAGI. V lost 2 bases and J lost 8; bases outside the gene matches: 2. This CDR3 is built from 13 residues. The CDR3 loop is CASSYGTGEGYTF. DNA for the CDR3: TGTGCCAGCAGTTACGGGACAGGGGAGGGCTACACCTTC.

This clone showed up just once. The chain carries TRBV4-2 and TRBJ1-2, with a tentative D call TRBD1 (5 bases). The CDR3 extends over 13 amino acids. Germline V gives CDR1 LGHNA, CDR2 YNFKEQ. The V end was cut by 0 bases, the J end by 6 bases, with 8 bases between. CDR3 sequence: CASSQDPGDGYTF. In nucleotides, the CDR3 is TGTGCCAGCAGCCAAGACCCGGGGGATGGCTACACCTTC.

The chain recombines TRBV11-3 with TRBJ2-1, with 14 bases lining up with TRBD2. With 4 bases clipped from V and 0 bases from J, the junction kept 2 bases outside the gene matches. The germline V gene encodes CDR1 SGHNT and CDR2 YENEEA. The CDR3 length is 17 residues. This CDR3 is CASSSGTSGGSYNEQFF. As DNA, the CDR3 is TGTGCCAGCAGCTCCGGGACTAGCGGGGGCTCCTACAATGAGCAGTTCTTC.

Comments on this clone: Other nucleotide sequences in the sample specify the same CDR3. The V and J genes are TRBV9 and TRBJ2-1; the match to TRBD2 covers 9 bases. Germline V gene lookup returns CDR1 SGDLS and CDR2 YYNGEE. V lost 2 bases and J lost 0; bases outside the gene matches: 0. There are 15 residues in the CDR3. The CDR3 DNA reads TGTGCCAGCAGCGTTAGCGGGAGCTCCTACAATGAGCAGTTCTTC. Amino acid sequence: CASSVSGSSYNEQFF.

The chain links TRBV6-5 to TRBJ1-5, with D hard to call. V lost 8 bases and J lost 3, with 11 bases in between. The CDR3 length is 13 residues. Germline V gives CDR1 MNHEY, CDR2 SVGAGI. DNA of the CDR3: TGTGCCAGCGTTCGGGTGACCAATCAGCCCCAGCATTTT. Translating it yields CASVRVTNQPQHF.

The chain's CDR3 is CASSLFSDRTSNQPQHF. In DNA form, the CDR3 reads TGTGCCAGCAGTTTATTCTCGGACAGGACTAGCAATCAGCCCCAGCATTTT. V and J are TRBV27 and TRBJ1-5, with TRBD1 matching over 7 bases. The germline gives CDR1 MNHEY, CDR2 SMNVEV (reference sequence). The CDR3 extends over 17 amino acids. Trimming removed 1 base from V and 0 bases from J; junction bases left unmatched: 6.

This clone was counted a single time. The chain's CDR3 is CASSLAGVWGTDTQYF. The CDR3 nucleotides are TGTGCCAGCAGTTTAGCGGGAGTTTGGGGCACAGATACGCAGTATTTT. V is TRBV6-5 and J is TRBJ2-3, with 9 bases aligning to TRBD2. J gave up 1 base and V 4 bases, and 6 bases lay outside the gene matches. The CDR3 totals 16 residues. Germline CDR1 reads MNHEY; CDR2 reads SVGAGI.

This clone occurred once. The rearrangement links TRBV4-2 to TRBJ2-1, with TRBD2 matching over 11 bases. CDR3 length: 16 residues. V lost 1 base, J lost 9 bases, and 8 bases stayed unmatched. Germline V CDR1 and CDR2: LGHNA, YNFKEQ. This CDR3 reads CASSQGILAGDREQFF. The CDR3 DNA reads as TGTGCCAGCAGCCAAGGTATACTAGCGGGAGACCGTGAGCAGTTCTTC.

J is TRBJ1-1 and V is TRBV6-5; D gene uncertain. CDR1 and CDR2 from the germline V gene are MNHEY and SVGAGI. CDR3 size: 11 residues. V was clipped by 4 bases and J by 7 bases, with 7 bases between them. CDR3 in DNA: TGTGCCAGCAGTTCCACATATGAAGCTTTCTTT. The encoded protein is CASSSTYEAFF.